What follows is one TCR beta chain and its context. The target antigen is unknown. The sample comes from a study of T cell responses to AZD1222 COVID-19 vaccine. The overall study: Samples with a second dose at about 4 or about 12 weeks were pooled together. The study's findings and limits: Spike was spanned by vaccine-associated CD4 TCRs, which were dominant at 160-218 and 743-854. Baseline serostatus was positive in only six AZD1222 recipients.

CDR1 is SGHTA, CDR2 FQGNSA, per germline. The CDR3 spans 13 residues. Trimming removed 3 bases from V and 8 bases from J, with 11 bases in between. Assay used: immunoSEQ multiplex PCR; TCRdb lists only in-frame clones, some missing. Among 80,000 or so clones listed, roughly 80% were seen once. The chain has TRBV7-2 and TRBJ2-1, with D hard to call. Sequenced here: peripheral blood, sampled on day 0 of AZD1222 vaccination. The TCR originated in an adult in good health. CDR3 nucleotide sequence: TGTGCCAGCAGCTTTGATATGGACGATGAGCAGTTCTTC. Translation gives CASSFDMDDEQFF.